The clone carrying this T cell receptor beta chain was counted a few times. Its cognate antigen is unknown. These data belong to a study of T-cell reconstitution after alpha-beta-depleted transplantation in children. It was with unique molecular identifiers that the TCRbeta library was prepared. TCRdb reprocessed the PCR reads with MiXCR, giving one entry per CDR3 protein. The table lists 100,000 or so distinct CDR3 sequences, about 6.8% of them singletons, with around 17% in the top ten. Regarding the study as a whole: Newly produced T cells mostly provided counts and TCRbeta diversity after one year, as hyperexpanded clones declined. Reportedly, alpha-beta T cells present about two months post-transplant originated from several hundred expanded clones of graft origin. Some patients showed high day-60 TCRbeta diversity, which derived from surviving recipient T cells and thymic progenitors.

This receptor was obtained from a boy younger than 10 with acute lymphoblastic leukemia, due to receive a stem cell transplant. The sample consisted of PBMCs, taken before TCRalphabeta/CD19-depleted stem cell transplant.

The CDR3 loop is CSARGVPISGVYEQYF. The CDR3 region has the DNA TGCAGTGCTAGAGGCGTACCGATTAGCGGGGTCTACGAGCAGTACTTC. The chain couples TRBV20-1 to TRBJ2-7; 8 nucleotides align to TRBD2. The CDR3 is 16 residues long. Trimming took 1 base from V and 3 from J; bases not matched to a gene: 11. CDR1 is DFQATT, CDR2 SNEGSKA, per germline (reference sequence).